The rows below give T cell receptor beta chains drawn from one sample of a study of T cells and Merkel cell carcinoma outcomes. Assay: immunoSEQ multiplex PCR; the TCRdb copy retains only in-frame clones and omits some. The sample has 9,000 to 10,000 clones; around 84% are singletons. Sequenced sample: tumor tissue from Merkel cell carcinoma. The receptor source for this set is a human donor with Merkel cell carcinoma. Both conserved end residues are part of each CDR3. D genes are given only for firm matches. Only some rows state a clone size, as once, few, many or a class for expanded clones.

d_call	v_call	clone_size	j_call	cdr3_nt	cdr3_aa
-	TRBV5-4	-	TRBJ1-1	TGTGCCAGCAGCTTTTTTGGTGGGAACACTGAAGCTTTCTTT	CASSFFGGNTEAFF
TRBD2	TRBV13	-	TRBJ2-7	TGTGCCAGCACCACGGGACTAGCGGAGCAGTACTTC	CASTTGLAEQYF
TRBD2	TRBV19	large	TRBJ2-7	TGTGCCAGTAATAGCGGGGGGGCCCACGAGCAGTACTTC	CASNSGGAHEQYF
-	TRBV7-6	-	TRBJ2-7	TGTGCCAGCAGCTTAGCGGACACCTCCTACGAGCAGTACTTC	CASSLADTSYEQYF
TRBD2	TRBV19	-	TRBJ2-5	TGTGCCAGCAGCGATATAGCGGGGGAGACCCAGTACTTC	CASSDIAGETQYF
-	TRBV5-1	-	TRBJ1-1	TGCGCCAGCAGCGACGGGGGGCAGGGGGAAGCTTTCTTT	CASSDGGQGEAFF
-	TRBV19	-	TRBJ2-7	TGTGCCAGTAGTTACGAGCTGAGCTACGAGCAGTACTTC	CASSYELSYEQYF
-	TRBV20-1	-	TRBJ2-1	TGCAGTGCCTCATTGCACAATGAGCAGTTCTTC	CSASLHNEQFF
-	TRBV9	few	TRBJ2-3	TGTGCCAGCAGCGTAGCTCGGGACACTAAGTATTTT	CASSVARDTKYF
-	TRBV15	-	TRBJ2-7	TGTGCCACCAGCAGAGGGGTGGCAATGGGTCTAGCCGAGCAGTACTTC	CATSRGVAMGLAEQYF
TRBD2	TRBV5-1	-	TRBJ2-5	TGCGCCAGCAGCTTGAGGCTAGCGGGAGGGGAGACCCAGTACTTC	CASSLRLAGGETQYF
TRBD1	TRBV11-2	few	TRBJ1-6	TGTGCCAGCAGCTTACGGGCCAGGGGGGATTCACCCCTCCACTTT	CASSLRARGDSPLHF
-	TRBV28	-	TRBJ1-6	TGTGCCAGCAGCCTTGACAGTTTATCACCCCTCCACTTT	CASSLDSLSPLHF
-	TRBV7-8	-	TRBJ2-7	TGTGCCAGCAGCTTGGGCGCAATGGGCTCCTACGAGCAGTACTTC	CASSLGAMGSYEQYF
TRBD1	TRBV18	once	TRBJ1-1	TGTGCCAGCCACGGCTGGGACAGTCGTGGCACTGAAGCTTTCTTT	CASHGWDSRGTEAFF
TRBD2	TRBV15	-	TRBJ2-3	TGTGCCACCAGCAGAGCCACGAGCGGGGTTGGTACGCAGTATTTT	CATSRATSGVGTQYF
-	TRBV28	-	TRBJ1-5	TGTGCCAGCAGTTTTGGCGGGTTCCCTCAACAGGGGCCCCAGCATTTT	CASSFGGFPQQGPQHF
TRBD1	TRBV7-9	-	TRBJ2-2	TGTGCCAGCAGCACGCACGGACAGGCGAACACCGGGGAACTGTTTTTT	CASSTHGQANTGELFF
-	TRBV9	-	TRBJ2-7	TGTGCCAGCAGCCCTAGAGGCGGGACCAACTACGAGCAGTACTTC	CASSPRGGTNYEQYF
-	TRBV18	-	TRBJ2-5	TGTGCCAGCTCACCAGGGGGTTCGGAGACCCAGTACTTC	CASSPGGSETQYF
-	TRBV7-2	-	TRBJ1-1	TGTGCCAGCAGCCCTAGGATCGGATACACTGAAGCTTTCTTT	CASSPRIGYTEAFF
TRBD1	TRBV28	-	TRBJ2-7	TGTGCCAGCAGTTCCTCGCCCCAGACAGGGGGAACTTACGAGCAGTACTTC	CASSSSPQTGGTYEQYF
-	TRBV11-2	-	TRBJ1-1	TGTGCCAGCAGCTTAGATCGGCTAGGGGCGGCCACTGAAGCTTTCTTT	CASSLDRLGAATEAFF
-	TRBV2	once	TRBJ2-7	TGTGCCAGCAGTGACAGGGGATCCTACGAGCAGTACTTC	CASSDRGSYEQYF
-	TRBV2	-	TRBJ2-7	TGTGCCAGCAGTGAATCAGGGTTTGGCTACGAGCAGTACTTC	CASSESGFGYEQYF
TRBD2	TRBV28	once	TRBJ2-5	TGTGCCAGCAGTTCGCGGGGGACCCCTGAAGAGACCCAGTACTTC	CASSSRGTPEETQYF
TRBD2	TRBV6-5	-	TRBJ2-1	TGTGCCAGCAGTCGGGGGGCCTACAATGAGCAGTTCTTC	CASSRGAYNEQFF
TRBD2	TRBV2	few	TRBJ2-7	TGTGCCAGCAGCTATCGGACTAGCGGGGGAGGAAGCGAGCAGTACTTC	CASSYRTSGGGSEQYF
-	TRBV6-1	-	TRBJ1-2	TGTGCCAGCAGGATTACAGGATCGGGAGGCTACACCTTC	CASRITGSGGYTF
-	TRBV5-1	-	TRBJ2-1	TGCGCCAGCCAATCGTCCCGCCACAATGAGCAGTTCTTC	CASQSSRHNEQFF
-	TRBV6-4	-	TRBJ2-7	TGTGCCAGCAGGTTGGGGGGGCGACCTGCCTACGAGCAGTACTTC	CASRLGGRPAYEQYF
TRBD1	TRBV2	-	TRBJ1-6	TGTGCCAGCATTCCGAGGACAGGGGGCGCGTCACCCCTCCACTTT	CASIPRTGGASPLHF
TRBD1	TRBV5-1	-	TRBJ1-4	TGCGCCAGCAGCCCCGGGGCAGGGGGCGAAAAACTGTTTTTT	CASSPGAGGEKLFF
TRBD1	TRBV5-4	once	TRBJ2-2	TGTGCCACCTCGGGACAGCGGTACACCGGGGAGCTGTTTTTT	CATSGQRYTGELFF
TRBD1	TRBV5-1	-	TRBJ1-2	TGCGCCAGCAGCTTATCCGGGACAGGTCAAACCGGGGGCTACACCTTC	CASSLSGTGQTGGYTF
-	TRBV5-1	-	TRBJ2-7	TGCGCCAGCAGCTGGGGGGCGGGTTTCGGCGAGCAGTACTTC	CASSWGAGFGEQYF
TRBD1	TRBV6-6	-	TRBJ1-1	TGTGCCAGCAGCCGGGACAGTTTGAACACTGAAGCTTTCTTT	CASSRDSLNTEAFF
-	TRBV5-4	few	TRBJ1-1	TGTGCCAGCAGCTTGGCTGGGGGTAGGGCTGAAGCTTTCTTT	CASSLAGGRAEAFF
-	TRBV10-2	-	TRBJ2-3	TGCGCCAGCAGACAGGGCGGGGTAGATACGCAGTATTTT	CASRQGGVDTQYF
TRBD1	TRBV11-2	-	TRBJ2-7	TGTGCCAGCAGCTTAACCCAGACAGGGCCTCCCTACGAGCAGTACTTC	CASSLTQTGPPYEQYF
-	TRBV28	-	TRBJ1-5	TGTGCCAGCAGTTTATGGGGGGGGCGTAGCAATCAGCCCCAGCATTTT	CASSLWGGRSNQPQHF
TRBD1	TRBV7-9	-	TRBJ2-7	TGTGCCAGCAGCTTTAGACAGGGGGTCGAGCAGTACTTC	CASSFRQGVEQYF
-	TRBV7-9	-	TRBJ2-3	TGTGCCAGCAGCTTAACGTTTTTAGGGGGGGGGACAGATACGCAGTATTTT	CASSLTFLGGGTDTQYF
-	TRBV7-2	-	TRBJ2-5	TGTGCCAGCAGCTTAAGGCAGGGTAGAGAGACCCAGTACTTC	CASSLRQGRETQYF
-	TRBV12-5	-	TRBJ2-3	TGTGCTAGTGGTTTCGACACCTATACGCAGTATTTT	CASGFDTYTQYF
-	TRBV25-1	-	TRBJ2-6	TGTGCCAGCAGTCAGGCCCAAGAAGGACAAAGTCGGGCCAACGTCCTGACTTTC	CASSQAQEGQSRANVLTF
-	TRBV18	-	TRBJ2-5	TGTGCCAGCTCACCTCCGGGGCGGGAGACCCAGTACTTC	CASSPPGRETQYF
TRBD1	TRBV29-1	-	TRBJ1-1	TGCAGCGCCAACAGGGGTTTGAACACTGAAGCTTTCTTT	CSANRGLNTEAFF
-	TRBV28	-	TRBJ1-2	TGTGCCAGCAGTTTCCGGACCCTAATACGAGACTATGGCTACACCTTC	CASSFRTLIRDYGYTF
TRBD2	TRBV28	-	TRBJ2-1	TGTGCCAGCCGTACTAGCGGATACTACAATGAGCAGTTCTTC	CASRTSGYYNEQFF
TRBD1	TRBV5-6	-	TRBJ1-3	TGTGCCAGCAGCTACGGACAGGGGAACACCATATATTTT	CASSYGQGNTIYF